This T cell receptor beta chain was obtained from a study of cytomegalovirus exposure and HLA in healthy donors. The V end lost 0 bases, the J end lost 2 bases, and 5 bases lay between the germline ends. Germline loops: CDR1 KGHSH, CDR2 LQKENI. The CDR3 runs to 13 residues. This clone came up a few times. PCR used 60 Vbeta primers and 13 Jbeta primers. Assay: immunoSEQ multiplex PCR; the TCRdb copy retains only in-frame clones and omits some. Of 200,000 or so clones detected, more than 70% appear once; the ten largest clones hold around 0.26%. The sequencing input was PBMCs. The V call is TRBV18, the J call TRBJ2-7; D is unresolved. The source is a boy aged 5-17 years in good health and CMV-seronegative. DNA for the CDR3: TGTGCCAGCTCACCACCAATCACCTACGAGCAGTACTTC. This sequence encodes CASSPPITYEQYF. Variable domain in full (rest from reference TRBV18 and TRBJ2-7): NAGVMQNPRHLVRRRGQEARLRCSPMKGHSHVYWYRQLPEEGLKFMVYLQKENIIDESGMPKERFSAEFPKEGPSILRIQQVVRGDSAAYFCASSPPITYEQYFGPGTRLTVT.